This T cell receptor (beta chain) was obtained from a study of blood T cell repertoires in COVID-19. TCRdb's copy holds only in-frame clones and misses some; the assay was immunoSEQ multiplex PCR. The sample lists fewer than 250,000 clones; 80% to 85% were seen once. The CDR3 runs to 14 residues. The ends were cut back, 1 base at V and 7 bases at J, with 11 bases in the middle. Germline V gives CDR1 LGHDT, CDR2 YNNKEL (reference sequence). This clone is a singleton in its sample. The chain uses TRBV3-1 (or the pseudogene TRBV3-2) and TRBJ1-5; D is uncertain. The sequence was obtained from a woman older than 75 with COVID-19, enrolled during active disease. The specimen sequenced was peripheral blood. The CDR3, as DNA: TGTGCCAGCAGCCAAGGTCCGGGGAACCAGCCCCAGCATTTT. The encoded protein is CASSQGPGNQPQHF.